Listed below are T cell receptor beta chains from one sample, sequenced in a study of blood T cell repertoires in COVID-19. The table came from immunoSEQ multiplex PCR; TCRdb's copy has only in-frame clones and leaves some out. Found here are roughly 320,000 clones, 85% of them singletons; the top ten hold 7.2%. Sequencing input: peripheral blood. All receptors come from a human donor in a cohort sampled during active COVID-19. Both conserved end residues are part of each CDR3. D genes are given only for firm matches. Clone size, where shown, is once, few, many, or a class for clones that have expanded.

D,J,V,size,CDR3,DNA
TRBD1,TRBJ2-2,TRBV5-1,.,CASSLSGTVNTGELFF,TGCGCCAGCAGCTTGTCGGGGACAGTGAACACCGGGGAGCTGTTTTTT
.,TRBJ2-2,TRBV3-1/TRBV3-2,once,CASSQDRFNTGELFF,TGTGCCAGCAGCCAAGACAGGTTTAACACCGGGGAGCTGTTTTTT
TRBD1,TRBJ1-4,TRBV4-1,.,CASSRSDRSNEKLFF,TGCGCCAGCAGCCGGTCGGACAGGTCGAATGAAAAACTGTTTTTT
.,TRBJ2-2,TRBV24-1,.,CATMKGETSGELFF,TGTGCCACCATGAAGGGGGAAACGTCCGGGGAGCTGTTTTTT
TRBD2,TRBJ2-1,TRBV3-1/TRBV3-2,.,CASRYGLAGLNEQFF,TGTGCCAGCAGGTACGGACTAGCGGGGCTCAATGAGCAGTTCTTC
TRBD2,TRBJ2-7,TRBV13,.,CASSPGVAGGPGYEQYF,TGTGCCAGCAGCCCCGGGGTAGCGGGGGGGCCGGGCTACGAGCAGTACTTC
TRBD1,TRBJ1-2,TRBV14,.,CASSYSTGTGGKGYTF,TGTGCCAGCAGCTACTCAACCGGGACAGGGGGAAAGGGCTACACCTTC
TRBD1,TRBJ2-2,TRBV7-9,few,CASMRQGPIYNRSGELFF,TGTGCCAGCATGCGACAGGGGCCAATATACAACCGTTCCGGGGAGCTGTTTTTT
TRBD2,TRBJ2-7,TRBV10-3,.,CAICPAGAYEQYF,TGTGCCATCTGTCCAGCGGGGGCCTACGAGCAGTACTTC
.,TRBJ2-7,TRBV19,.,CASSRSYFSYEQYF,TGTGCCAGTAGTCGGTCCTATTTCTCCTACGAGCAGTACTTC
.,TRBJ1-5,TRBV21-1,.,CASSKAHGGTHSNQPQHF,TGTGCCAGCAGCAAAGCGCACGGGGGGACTCATAGCAATCAGCCCCAGCATTTT
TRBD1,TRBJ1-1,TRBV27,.,CASSRDRATEAFF,TGTGCCAGCAGCCGGGACAGGGCGACTGAAGCTTTCTTT
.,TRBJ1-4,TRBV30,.,CASQVPTNEKLFF,TGTGCCTCACAAGTTCCAACTAATGAAAAACTGTTTTTT
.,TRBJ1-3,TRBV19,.,CASSAQPGKRNTIYF,TGTGCCAGTAGTGCCCAGCCAGGCAAAAGAAACACCATATATTTT
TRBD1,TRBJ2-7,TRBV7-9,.,CASSSPRLGQGGGYEQYF,TGTGCCAGCAGCTCGCCCCGCCTCGGACAGGGAGGTGGCTACGAGCAGTACTTC
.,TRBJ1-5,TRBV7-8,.,CASSLVTVGSNQPQHF,TGTGCCAGCAGCTTAGTAACAGTGGGTAGCAATCAGCCCCAGCATTTT
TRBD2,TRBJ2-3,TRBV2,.,CASKPAGPTDTQYF,TGTGCCAGCAAACCAGCGGGACCCACAGATACGCAGTATTTT
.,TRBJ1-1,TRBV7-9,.,CASSPRSGVSTEAFF,TGTGCCAGCAGCCCCCGCTCGGGGGTCAGCACTGAAGCTTTCTTT
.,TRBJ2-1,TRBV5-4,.,CASSLPEFEDEQFF,TGTGCCAGCAGCCTACCCGAGTTCGAGGATGAGCAGTTCTTC
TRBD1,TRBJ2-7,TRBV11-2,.,CASSDLGQSSYEQYF,TGTGCCAGCAGCGACTTGGGACAGAGCTCCTACGAGCAGTACTTC
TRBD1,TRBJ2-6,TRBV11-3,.,CASSPGQGTTGANVLTF,TGTGCCAGCAGTCCGGGACAGGGAACGACTGGGGCCAACGTCCTGACTTTC
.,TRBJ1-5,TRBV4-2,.,CASSLDRGKGNQPQHF,TGTGCCAGCAGCCTCGATCGGGGAAAAGGCAATCAGCCCCAGCATTTT
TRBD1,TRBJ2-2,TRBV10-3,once,CAISETGTGTTGELFF,TGTGCCATCAGTGAGACTGGGACAGGGACAACCGGGGAGCTGTTTTTT
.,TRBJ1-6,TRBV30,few,CAWSQGPNSPLHF,TGTGCCTGGAGTCAGGGCCCTAATTCACCCCTCCACTTT
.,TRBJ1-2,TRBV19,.,CASTPSTNYGYTF,TGTGCCAGTACCCCATCTACTAACTATGGCTACACCTTC
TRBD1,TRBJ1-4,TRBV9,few,CASSSRTGTNEKLFF,TGTGCCAGCAGCTCCCGGACAGGAACTAATGAAAAACTGTTTTTT
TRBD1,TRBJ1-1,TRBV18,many,CASSLKSPGGNTEAFF,TGTGCCAGCTCACTGAAATCTCCAGGGGGGAACACTGAAGCTTTCTTT
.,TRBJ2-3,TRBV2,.,CASRGSRGTDTQYF,TGTGCCAGCAGGGGCTCGAGGGGCACAGATACGCAGTATTTT
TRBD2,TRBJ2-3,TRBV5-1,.,CASSLTPSGGEDTQYF,TGCGCCAGCAGCTTGACCCCTAGCGGGGGTGAGGATACGCAGTATTTT
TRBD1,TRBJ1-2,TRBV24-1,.,CATMGQGAGYTF,TGTGCCACCATGGGACAGGGGGCGGGCTACACCTTC
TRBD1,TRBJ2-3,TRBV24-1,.,CATSDPGQGRSTQYF,TGTGCCACCAGTGATCCTGGACAGGGTCGTTCTACGCAGTATTTT
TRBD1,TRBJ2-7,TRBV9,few,CASSPGGQGSSYEQYF,TGTGCCAGCAGCCCAGGGGGACAGGGTAGCTCCTACGAGCAGTACTTC
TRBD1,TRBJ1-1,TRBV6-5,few,CASRPGPGGLTQAFF,TGTGCCAGCAGACCAGGTCCAGGGGGACTTACCCAAGCTTTCTTT
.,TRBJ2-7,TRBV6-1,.,CASSDVSEQYF,TGTGCCAGCAGTGATGTTAGCGAGCAGTACTTC
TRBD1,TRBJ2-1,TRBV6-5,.,CASSYSTGTVLYEQFF,TGTGCCAGCAGTTACTCGACCGGGACAGTCCTTTATGAGCAGTTCTTC
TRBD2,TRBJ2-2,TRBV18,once,CASSPGLAGNTGELFF,TGTGCCAGCTCACCAGGACTAGCGGGGAACACCGGGGAGCTGTTTTTT
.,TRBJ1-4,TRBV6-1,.,CASSEAPRGGEKLFF,TGTGCCAGCAGTGAAGCGCCCAGGGGCGGTGAAAAACTGTTTTTT
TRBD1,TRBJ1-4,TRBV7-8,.,CASSPGQVATNEKLFF,TGTGCCAGCAGCCCCGGACAGGTTGCAACTAATGAAAAACTGTTTTTT
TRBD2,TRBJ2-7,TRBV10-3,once,CAIRGTSGFEQYF,TGTGCCATCAGGGGGACTAGCGGGTTCGAGCAGTACTTC